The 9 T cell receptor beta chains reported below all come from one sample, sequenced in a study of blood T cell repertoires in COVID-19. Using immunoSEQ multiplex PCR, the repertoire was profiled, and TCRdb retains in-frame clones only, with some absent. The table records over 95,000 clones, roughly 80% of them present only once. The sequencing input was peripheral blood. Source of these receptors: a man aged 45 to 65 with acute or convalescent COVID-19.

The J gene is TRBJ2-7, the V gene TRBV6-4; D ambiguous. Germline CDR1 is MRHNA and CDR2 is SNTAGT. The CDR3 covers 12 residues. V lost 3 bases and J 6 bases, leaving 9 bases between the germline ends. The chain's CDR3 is CASSDSNLEQYF. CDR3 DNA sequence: TGTGCCAGCAGTGATAGCAACCTCGAGCAGTACTTC.

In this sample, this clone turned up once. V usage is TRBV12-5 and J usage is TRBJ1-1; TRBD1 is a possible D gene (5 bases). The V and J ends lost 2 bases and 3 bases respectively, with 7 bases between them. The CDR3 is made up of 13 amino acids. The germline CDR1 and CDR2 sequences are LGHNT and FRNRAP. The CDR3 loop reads CASGLWGYTEAFF. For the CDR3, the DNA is TGTGCTAGTGGTTTGTGGGGCTACACTGAAGCTTTCTTT.

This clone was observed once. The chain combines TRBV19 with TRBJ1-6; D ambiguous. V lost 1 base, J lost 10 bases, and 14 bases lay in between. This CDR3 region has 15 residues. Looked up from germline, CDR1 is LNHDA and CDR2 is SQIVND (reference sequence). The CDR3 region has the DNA TGTGCCAGTAGTATAGCAGGTGAATCGAGCTCACCCCTCCACTTT. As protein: CASSIAGESSSPLHF.

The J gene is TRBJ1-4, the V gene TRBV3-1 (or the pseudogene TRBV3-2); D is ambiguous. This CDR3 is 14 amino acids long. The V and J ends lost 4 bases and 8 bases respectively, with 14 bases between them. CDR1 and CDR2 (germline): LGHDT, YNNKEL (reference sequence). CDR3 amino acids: CASSRGTRGEKLFF. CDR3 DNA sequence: TGTGCCAGCAGCCGGGGAACTCGAGGGGAAAAACTGTTTTTT.

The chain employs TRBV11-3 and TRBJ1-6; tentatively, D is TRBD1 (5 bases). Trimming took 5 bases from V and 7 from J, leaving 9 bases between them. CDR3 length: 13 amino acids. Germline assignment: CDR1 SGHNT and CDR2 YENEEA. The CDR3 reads CASSRDLNSPLHF. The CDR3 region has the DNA TGTGCCAGCAGCCGGGACTTGAATTCACCCCTCCACTTT.

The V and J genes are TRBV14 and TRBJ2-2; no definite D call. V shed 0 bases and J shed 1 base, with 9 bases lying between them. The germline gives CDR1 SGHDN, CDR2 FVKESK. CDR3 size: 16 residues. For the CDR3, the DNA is TGTGCCAGCAGCCAAGAACTACTGCTGAACACCGGGGAGCTGTTTTTT. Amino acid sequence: CASSQELLLNTGELFF.

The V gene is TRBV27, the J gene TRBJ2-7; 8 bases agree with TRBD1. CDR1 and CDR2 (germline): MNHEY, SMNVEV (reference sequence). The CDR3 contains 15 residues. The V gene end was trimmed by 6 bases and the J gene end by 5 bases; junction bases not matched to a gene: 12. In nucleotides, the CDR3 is TGTGCCAGCAGGTCTCCCGGGACAGGAGACCACGAGCAGTACTTC. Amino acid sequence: CASRSPGTGDHEQYF.

The CDR3 sequence: CASSSSSLAGGLNEQFF. CDR3 sequence (DNA): TGCGCCAGCAGCTCGTCTTCTTTAGCGGGGGGACTAAATGAGCAGTTCTTC. V and J are TRBV5-1 and TRBJ2-1; 10 bases map to TRBD2. Germline trimming cut 3 bases from V and 7 bases from J; bases unmatched to any gene: 13. CDR1 and CDR2 (germline): SGHRS, YFSETQ. The CDR3 is 17 residues long. Filled out from reference TRBV5-1 and TRBJ2-1, the complete variable domain reads KAGVTQTPRYLIKTRGQQVTLSCSPISGHRSVSWYQQTPGQGLQFLFEYFSETQRNKGNFPGRFSGRQFSNSRSEMNVSTLELGDSALYLCASSSSSLAGGLNEQFFGPGTRLTVL.

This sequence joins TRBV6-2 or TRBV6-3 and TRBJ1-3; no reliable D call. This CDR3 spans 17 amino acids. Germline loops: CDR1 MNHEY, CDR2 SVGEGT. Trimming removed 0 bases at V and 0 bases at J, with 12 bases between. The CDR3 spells CASSYSRPGYSGNTIYF. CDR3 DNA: TGTGCCAGCAGTTACTCGAGACCGGGTTACTCTGGAAACACCATATATTTT.